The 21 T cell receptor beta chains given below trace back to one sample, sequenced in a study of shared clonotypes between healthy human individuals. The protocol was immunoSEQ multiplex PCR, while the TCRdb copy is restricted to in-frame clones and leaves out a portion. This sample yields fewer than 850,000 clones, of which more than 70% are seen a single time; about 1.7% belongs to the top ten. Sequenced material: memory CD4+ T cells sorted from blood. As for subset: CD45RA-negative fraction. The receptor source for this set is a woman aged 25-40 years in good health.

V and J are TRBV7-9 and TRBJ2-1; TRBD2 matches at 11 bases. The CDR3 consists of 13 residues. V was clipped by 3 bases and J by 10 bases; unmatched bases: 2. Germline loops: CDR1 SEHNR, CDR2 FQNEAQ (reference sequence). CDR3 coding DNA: TGTGCCAGCAGCTTCCGGACTAGCGGGGAGCAGTTCTTC. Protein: CASSFRTSGEQFF.

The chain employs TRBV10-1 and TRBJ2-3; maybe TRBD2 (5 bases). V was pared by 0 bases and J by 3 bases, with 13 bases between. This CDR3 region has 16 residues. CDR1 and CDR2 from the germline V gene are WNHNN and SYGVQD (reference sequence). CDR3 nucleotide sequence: TGCGCCAGCAGTGAGTCGACGGGGAGAGGGACAGATACGCAGTATTTT. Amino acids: CASSESTGRGTDTQYF.

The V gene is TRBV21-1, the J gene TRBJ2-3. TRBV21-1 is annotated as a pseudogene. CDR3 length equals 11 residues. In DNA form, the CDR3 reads TGTGCCAGCTTGGGTGGGCCAAGGGCGTATTTT. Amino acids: CASLGGPRAYF.

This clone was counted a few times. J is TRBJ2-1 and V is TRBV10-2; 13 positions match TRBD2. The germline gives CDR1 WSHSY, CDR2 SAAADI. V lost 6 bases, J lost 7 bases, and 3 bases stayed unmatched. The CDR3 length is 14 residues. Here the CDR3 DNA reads TGCGCCAGCAGACTAGCGGGAGGGCGGAATGAGCAGTTCTTC. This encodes CASRLAGGRNEQFF.

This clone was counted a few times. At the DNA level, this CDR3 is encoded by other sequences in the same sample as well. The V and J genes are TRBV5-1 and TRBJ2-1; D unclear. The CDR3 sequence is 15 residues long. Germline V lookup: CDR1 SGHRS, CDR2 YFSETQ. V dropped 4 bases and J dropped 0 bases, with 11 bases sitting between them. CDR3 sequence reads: CASSGDRSSYNEQFF. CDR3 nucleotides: TGCGCCAGCAGCGGTGATCGGAGCTCCTACAATGAGCAGTTCTTC.

The DNA for the CDR3 is TGTGCCAGCTCATTAGGGACAGGGGAGAAGCAGTACTTC. Protein sequence: CASSLGTGEKQYF. This chain connects TRBV18 to TRBJ2-7, with 10 bases lining up with TRBD1. Per germline, CDR1 KGHSH and CDR2 LQKENI. The CDR3 has 13 amino acids. Trimming cost V 5 bases and J 8 bases; bases outside gene matches: 6.

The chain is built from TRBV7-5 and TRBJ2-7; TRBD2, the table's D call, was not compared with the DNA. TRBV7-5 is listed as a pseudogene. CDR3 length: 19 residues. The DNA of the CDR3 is TGTGTCAGAAGCTTAGGTCAGACTAGCGGACGACCTACTACACCCGAGCAGTACTTC. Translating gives CVRSLGQTSGRPTTPEQYF.

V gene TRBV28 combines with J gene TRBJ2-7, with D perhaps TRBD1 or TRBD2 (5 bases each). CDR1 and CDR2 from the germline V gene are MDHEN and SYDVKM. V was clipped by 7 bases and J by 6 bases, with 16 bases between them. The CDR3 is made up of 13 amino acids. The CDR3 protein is CASTEPPRGEQYF. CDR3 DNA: TGTGCCAGCACCGAACCACCGAGGGGCGAGCAGTACTTC. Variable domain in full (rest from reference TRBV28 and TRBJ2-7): DVKVTQSSRYLVKRTGEKVFLECVQDMDHENMFWYRQDPGLGLRLIYFSYDVKMKEKGDIPEGYSVSREKKERFSLILESASTNQTSMYLCASTEPPRGEQYFGPGTRLTVT.

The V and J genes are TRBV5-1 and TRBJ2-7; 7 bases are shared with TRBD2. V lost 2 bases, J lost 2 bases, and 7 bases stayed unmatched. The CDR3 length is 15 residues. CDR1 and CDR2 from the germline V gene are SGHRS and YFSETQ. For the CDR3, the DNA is TGCGCCAGCAGCTTCGCCCAGGGAGGGCCCTACGAGCAGTACTTC. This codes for CASSFAQGGPYEQYF. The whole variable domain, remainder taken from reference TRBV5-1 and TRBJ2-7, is KAGVTQTPRYLIKTRGQQVTLSCSPISGHRSVSWYQQTPGQGLQFLFEYFSETQRNKGNFPGRFSGRQFSNSRSEMNVSTLELGDSALYLCASSFAQGGPYEQYFGPGTRLTVT.

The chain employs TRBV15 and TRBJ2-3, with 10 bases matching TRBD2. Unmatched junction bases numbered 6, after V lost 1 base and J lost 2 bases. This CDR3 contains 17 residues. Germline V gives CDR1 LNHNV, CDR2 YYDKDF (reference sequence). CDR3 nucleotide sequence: TGTGCCACCAGCAGAGCTCCGACTAGCGGGTACACAGATACGCAGTATTTT. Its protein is CATSRAPTSGYTDTQYF. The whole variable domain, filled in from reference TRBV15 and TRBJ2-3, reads DAMVIQNPRYQVTQFGKPVTLSCSQTLNHNVMYWYQQKSSQAPKLLFHYYDKDFNNEADTPDNFQSRRPNTSFCFLDIRSPGLGDTAMYLCATSRAPTSGYTDTQYFGPGTRLTVL.

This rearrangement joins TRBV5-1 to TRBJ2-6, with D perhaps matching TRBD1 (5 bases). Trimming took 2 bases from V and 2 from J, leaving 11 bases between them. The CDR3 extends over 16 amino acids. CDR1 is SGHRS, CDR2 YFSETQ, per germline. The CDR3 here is CASSFSTVAGANVLTF. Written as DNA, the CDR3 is TGCGCCAGCAGCTTTTCGACAGTGGCTGGGGCCAACGTCCTGACTTTC.

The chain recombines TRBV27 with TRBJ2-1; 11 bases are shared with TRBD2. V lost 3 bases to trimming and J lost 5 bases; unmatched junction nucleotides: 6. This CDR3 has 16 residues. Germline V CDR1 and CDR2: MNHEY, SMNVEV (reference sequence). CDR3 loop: CASSLRTSGSNNEQFF. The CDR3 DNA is TGTGCCAGCAGTTTGAGGACTAGCGGGTCGAACAATGAGCAGTTCTTC.

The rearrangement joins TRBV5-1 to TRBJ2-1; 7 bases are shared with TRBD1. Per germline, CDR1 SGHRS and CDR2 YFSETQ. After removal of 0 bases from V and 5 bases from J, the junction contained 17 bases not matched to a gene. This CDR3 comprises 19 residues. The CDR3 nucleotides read TGCGCCAGCAGCTTGGCCGGGACAGCGATATACAAAAGAGACAATGAGCAGTTCTTC. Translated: CASSLAGTAIYKRDNEQFF.

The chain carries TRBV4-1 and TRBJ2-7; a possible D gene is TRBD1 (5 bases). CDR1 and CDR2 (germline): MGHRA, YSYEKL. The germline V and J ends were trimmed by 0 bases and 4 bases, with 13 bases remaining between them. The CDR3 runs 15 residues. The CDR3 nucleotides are TGCGCCAGCAGCCAAGATCAGTCAGGGCGATACGAGCAGTACTTC. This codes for CASSQDQSGRYEQYF.

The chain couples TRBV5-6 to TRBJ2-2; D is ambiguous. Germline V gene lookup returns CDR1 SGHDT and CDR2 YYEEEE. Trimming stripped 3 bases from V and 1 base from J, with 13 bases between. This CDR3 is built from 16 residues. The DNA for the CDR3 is TGTGCCAGCAGCTCCCTCCTGCGTTGGAACACCGGGGAGCTGTTTTTT. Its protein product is CASSSLLRWNTGELFF.

The CDR3 sequence is CASSLGQPPYEQYF. CDR3 nucleotides: TGTGCCAGTAGTCTAGGACAGCCCCCCTACGAGCAGTACTTC. The chain uses TRBV19 and TRBJ2-7; a weak D match, TRBD1 (6 bases). V lost 5 bases, J lost 2 bases, and 13 bases lay in between. CDR3 size: 14 residues. Germline lookup yields CDR1 LNHDA and CDR2 SQIVND (reference sequence).

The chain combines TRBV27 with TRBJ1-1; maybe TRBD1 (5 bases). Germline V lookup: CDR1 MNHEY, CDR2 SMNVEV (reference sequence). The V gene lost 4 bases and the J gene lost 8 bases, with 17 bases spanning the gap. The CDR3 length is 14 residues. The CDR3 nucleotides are TGTGCCAGCAGTTGGGGCAGAGGGCACGTGGAAGCTTTCTTT. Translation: CASSWGRGHVEAFF.

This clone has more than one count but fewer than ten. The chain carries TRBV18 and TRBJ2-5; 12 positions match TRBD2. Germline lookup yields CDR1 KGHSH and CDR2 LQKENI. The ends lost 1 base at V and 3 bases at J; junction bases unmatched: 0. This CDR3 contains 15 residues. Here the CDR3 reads CASSPRTSGKETQYF. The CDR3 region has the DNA TGTGCCAGCTCACCACGGACTAGCGGGAAAGAGACCCAGTACTTC.

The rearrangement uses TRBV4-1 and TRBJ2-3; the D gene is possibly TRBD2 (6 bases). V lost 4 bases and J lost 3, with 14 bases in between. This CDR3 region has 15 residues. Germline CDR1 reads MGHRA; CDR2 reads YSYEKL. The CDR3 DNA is TGCGCCAGCAGCCGCATGCCGGGAGCGACAGATACGCAGTATTTT. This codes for CASSRMPGATDTQYF.

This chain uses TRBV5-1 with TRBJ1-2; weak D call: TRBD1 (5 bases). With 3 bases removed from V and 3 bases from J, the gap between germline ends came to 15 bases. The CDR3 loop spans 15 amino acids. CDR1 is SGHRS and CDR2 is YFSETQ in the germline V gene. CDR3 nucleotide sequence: TGCGCCAGCAGCTCCCCCAGGGAAGGGGACTATGGCTACACCTTC. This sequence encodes CASSSPREGDYGYTF.

CDR3 amino acids: CASSLTDEQYF. CDR3 sequence (DNA): TGTGCCAGCAGCTTAACCGACGAGCAGTACTTC. The chain carries TRBV7-2 and TRBJ2-7; D remains unclear. The CDR3 totals 11 residues. Germline V gene lookup returns CDR1 SGHTA and CDR2 FQGNSA. With 2 bases removed from V and 5 bases from J, the gap between germline ends came to 4 bases.